This paragraph reports one T cell receptor beta chain. Naive CD8 populations comprised CD45RO-negative cells positively selected for CCR7, excluding terminally differentiated effector memory CD45RA+ cells. Deletions cut 2 bases from V and 6 bases from J, with 14 bases between. Germline V gives CDR1 SEHNR, CDR2 FQNEAQ (reference sequence). This CDR3 is built from 14 residues. Deep-level assay runs were performed. TCRdb's copy holds only in-frame clones and misses some; the assay was immunoSEQ multiplex PCR. The repertoire holds about 2.1 million clones, more than 85% seen once, with about 1.8% in the top ten. This entry comes from a study of shared clonotypes between healthy human individuals. Overall study: Researchers assigned three CD4 naive, three CD4 memory, two CD8 naive and one CD8 memory plate to each donor.

V usage is TRBV7-9 and J usage is TRBJ2-7; D may correspond to TRBD1 or TRBD2 (5 bases each). The sequencing input was naive CD8+ T cells from PBMCs. The TCR comes from a man aged 18 to 29 in good health. Some clones in this sample may be carry-over from other donors' samples. The CDR3 DNA follows: TGTGCCAGCAGCTTATCTGGGGGTGGGAGCGAGCAGTACTTC. This sequence encodes CASSLSGGGSEQYF.